The T cell receptor beta chain under discussion was sequenced for a study of shared clonotypes between healthy human individuals. Looking at the study overall: Each donor had three CD4 naive, three CD4 memory, two CD8 naive and one CD8 memory plate.

The table came from immunoSEQ multiplex PCR; TCRdb's copy has only in-frame clones and leaves some out. The sample records about 2 million clones, less than 95% being singletons. Notes on the study in general: Among donors, the sharing of clonotypes was expected to be influenced by sequencing depth.

Germline assignment: CDR1 SGHTA and CDR2 FQGNSA. The V gene lost 4 bases and the J gene lost 5 bases, with 17 bases spanning the gap. The CDR3 consists of 15 residues. Of note for this clone: The antigen is unknown.

Naive CD8 cells, CD45RO-negative and positively selected for CCR7, excluded terminally differentiated effector memory CD45RA+ cells. The TCR originated in a man younger than 35 in good health. This chain links TRBV7-2 with TRBJ2-5, with TRBD1 as a possible D gene (7 bases). Sequences were obtained from naive CD8+ T cells sorted from blood. CDR3 in DNA: TGTGCCAGCAGCTGGACAGGTCTGGCGGGGGAGACCCAGTACTTC. This encodes CASSWTGLAGETQYF.